This entry features one T cell receptor (beta chain) sequence. These data originate in a study of blood T cell repertoires in COVID-19. Study overall: The United States, Italy and Spain provided the acute and convalescent COVID-19 samples. Sources were T cells, B-cell-depleted T cells, or PBMCs; the material itself was cDNA or gDNA.

Trimming cost V 7 bases and J 5 bases, with 20 bases left between them. Germline values: CDR1 GTSNPN, CDR2 SVGIG (reference sequence). The CDR3 runs 14 residues. Original analysis: The authors estimated nucleated cell counts from reference gene primer amplification. Clones were read by immunoSEQ multiplex PCR, and TCRdb kept only the in-frame ones, dropping some. V, J and clone size are taken as reported in that table, and D and trimming were inferred from the DNA itself. The table includes some 140,000 clones, roughly four fifths detected once. This chain joins TRBV30 and TRBJ2-5, with D tentatively TRBD2 (6 bases). The sequenced material came from peripheral blood. The TCR was taken from a woman aged 60-75 years with acute or convalescent COVID-19. The CDR3 protein is CASGGQLTGETQYF. The CDR3, as DNA: TGTGCCTCCGGAGGGCAGCTTACGGGGGAGACCCAGTACTTC.